The clone carrying this T cell receptor beta chain showed up many times. The antigen is not known. Per the germline V gene, CDR1 is LGHNA and CDR2 is YSLEER. The CDR3 sequence is 19 residues long. After removal of 0 bases from V and 0 bases from J, the junction contained 13 bases not matched to a gene. TCRdb reanalysed the RT-PCR reads using MiXCR and keeps one entry per CDR3 protein. The data hold under 800,000 distinct CDR3 sequences, with approximately 15% observed a single time. The sample is drawn from a study of response to subunit inactivated influenza vaccine. Study-wide results and limits: It was the authors' suggestion that each seasonal influenza vaccination recruits few new T cells.

Sequencing was performed on PBMCs from blood, taken 14 to 15 days before vaccination. The chain employs TRBV4-3 and TRBJ1-1; 7 bases match TRBD1. The receptor's source is a middle-aged man who received an inactivated influenza vaccine. The CDR3 is CASSQEEQGTSRMNTEAFF. Here the CDR3 DNA reads TGCGCCAGCAGCCAAGAGGAACAGGGGACTAGCAGGATGAACACTGAAGCTTTCTTT.